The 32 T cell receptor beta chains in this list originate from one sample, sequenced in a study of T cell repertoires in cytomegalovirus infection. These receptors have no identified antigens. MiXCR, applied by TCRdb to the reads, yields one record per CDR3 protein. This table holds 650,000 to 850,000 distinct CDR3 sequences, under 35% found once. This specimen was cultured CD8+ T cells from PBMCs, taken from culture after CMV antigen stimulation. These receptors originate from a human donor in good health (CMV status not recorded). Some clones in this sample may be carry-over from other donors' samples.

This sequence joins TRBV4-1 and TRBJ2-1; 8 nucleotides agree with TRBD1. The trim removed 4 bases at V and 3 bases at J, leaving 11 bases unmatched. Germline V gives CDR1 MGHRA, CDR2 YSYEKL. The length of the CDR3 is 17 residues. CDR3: CASSPSQGQAIYNEQFF. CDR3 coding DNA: TGCGCCAGCAGCCCGTCGCAGGGACAGGCGATCTACAATGAGCAGTTCTTC.

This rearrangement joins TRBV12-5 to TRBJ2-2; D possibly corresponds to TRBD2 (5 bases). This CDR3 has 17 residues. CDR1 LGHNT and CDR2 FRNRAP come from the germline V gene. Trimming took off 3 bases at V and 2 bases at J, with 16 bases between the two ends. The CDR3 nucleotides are TGTGCTAGTGGTTTCTCCGACTATCTTACTAACACCGGGGAGCTGTTTTTT. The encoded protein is CASGFSDYLTNTGELFF.

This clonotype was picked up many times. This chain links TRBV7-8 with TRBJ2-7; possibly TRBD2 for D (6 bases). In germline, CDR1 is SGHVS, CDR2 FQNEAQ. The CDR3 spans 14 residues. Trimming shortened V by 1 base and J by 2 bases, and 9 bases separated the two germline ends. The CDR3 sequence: CASSLVSGAYEQYF. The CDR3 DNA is TGTGCCAGCAGCTTAGTTAGCGGAGCCTACGAGCAGTACTTC. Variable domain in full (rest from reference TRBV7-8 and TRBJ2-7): GAGVSQSPRYKVAKRGQDVALRCDPISGHVSLFWYQQALGQGPEFLTYFQNEAQLDKSGLPSDRFFAERPEGSVSTLKIQRTQQEDSAVYLCASSLVSGAYEQYFGPGTRLTVT.

In nucleotides, the CDR3 is TGTGCCAGCAGTTTGAGTCCTAACGAGAATGAGCAGTTCTTC. Translation: CASSLSPNENEQFF. The chain joins TRBV27 to TRBJ2-1; the D is unclear. Germline CDR1 is MNHEY and CDR2 is SMNVEV (reference sequence). The CDR3 has 14 amino acids. The V end was cut by 3 bases, the J end by 7 bases, with 13 bases between.

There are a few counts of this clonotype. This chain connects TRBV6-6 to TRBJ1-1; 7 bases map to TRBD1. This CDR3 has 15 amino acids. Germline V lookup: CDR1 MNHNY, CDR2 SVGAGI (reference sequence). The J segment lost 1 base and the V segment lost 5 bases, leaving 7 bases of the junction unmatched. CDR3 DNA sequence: TGTGCCAGCAGTGGATTAAACAGGGGGAACACTGAAGCTTTCTTT. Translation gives CASSGLNRGNTEAFF.

The CDR3 bases are TGTGCCAGCAGTTCCACCCGGACGGAGCTGTTTTTT. Protein product: CASSSTRTELFF. This chain uses TRBV6-2 or TRBV6-3 with TRBJ2-2; D gene ambiguous. Germline V gene sequence: CDR1 MNHEY, CDR2 SVGEGT. The CDR3 covers 12 residues. Between the trimmed V and J ends, which lost 4 bases and 10 bases, there was a span of 10 bases.

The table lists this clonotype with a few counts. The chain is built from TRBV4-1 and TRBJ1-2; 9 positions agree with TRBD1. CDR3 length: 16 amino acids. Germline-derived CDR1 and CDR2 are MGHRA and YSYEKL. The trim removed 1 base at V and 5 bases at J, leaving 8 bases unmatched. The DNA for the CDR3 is TGCGCCAGCAGCCAAGTAGAGGGACAGGGCGGGTATGGCTACACCTTC. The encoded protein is CASSQVEGQGGYGYTF.

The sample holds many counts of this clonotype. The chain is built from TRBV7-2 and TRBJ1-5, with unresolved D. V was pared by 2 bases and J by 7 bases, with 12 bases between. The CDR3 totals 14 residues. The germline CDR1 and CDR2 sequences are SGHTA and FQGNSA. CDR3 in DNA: TGTGCCAGCAGCTTAACCGGGTCTGGGCAGCCCCAGCATTTT. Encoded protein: CASSLTGSGQPQHF.

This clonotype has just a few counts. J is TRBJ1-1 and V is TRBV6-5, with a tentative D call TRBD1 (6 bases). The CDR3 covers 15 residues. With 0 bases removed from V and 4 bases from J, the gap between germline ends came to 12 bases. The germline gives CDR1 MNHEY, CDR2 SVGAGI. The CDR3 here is CASSYSQGGGTEAFF. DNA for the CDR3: TGTGCCAGCAGTTACTCGCAAGGGGGAGGCACTGAAGCTTTCTTT.

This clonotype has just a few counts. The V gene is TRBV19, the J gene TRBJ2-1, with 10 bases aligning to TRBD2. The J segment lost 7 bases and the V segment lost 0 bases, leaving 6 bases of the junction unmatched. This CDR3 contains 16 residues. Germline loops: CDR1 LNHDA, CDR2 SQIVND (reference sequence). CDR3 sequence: CASSIDLAGGLNEQFF. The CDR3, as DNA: TGTGCCAGTAGTATAGATTTAGCGGGGGGATTGAATGAGCAGTTCTTC. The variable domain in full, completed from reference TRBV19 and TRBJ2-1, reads DGGITQSPKYLFRKEGQNVTLSCEQNLNHDAMYWYRQDPGQGLRLIYYSQIVNDFQKGDIAEGYSVSREKKESFPLTVTSAQKNPTAFYLCASSIDLAGGLNEQFFGPGTRLTVL.

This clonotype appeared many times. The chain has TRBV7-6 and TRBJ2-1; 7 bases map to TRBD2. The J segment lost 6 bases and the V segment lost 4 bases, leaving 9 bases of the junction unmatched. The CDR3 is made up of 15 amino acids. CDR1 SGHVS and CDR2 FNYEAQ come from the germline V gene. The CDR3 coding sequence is TGTGCCAGCAGCTCTGGGCCGGGGGGAATCAATGAGCAGTTCTTC. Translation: CASSSGPGGINEQFF.

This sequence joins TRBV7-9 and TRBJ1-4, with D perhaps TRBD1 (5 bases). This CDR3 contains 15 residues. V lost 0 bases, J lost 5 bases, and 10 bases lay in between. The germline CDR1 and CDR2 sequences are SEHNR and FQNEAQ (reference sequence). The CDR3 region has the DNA TGTGCCAGCAGCTTAGCACAGGAGATAAATGAAAAACTGTTTTTT. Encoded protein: CASSLAQEINEKLFF.

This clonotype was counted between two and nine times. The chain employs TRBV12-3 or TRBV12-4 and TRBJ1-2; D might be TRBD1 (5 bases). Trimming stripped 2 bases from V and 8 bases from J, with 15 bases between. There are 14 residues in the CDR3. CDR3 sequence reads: CASSLSIGGGGYTF. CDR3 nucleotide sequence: TGTGCCAGCAGTTTAAGTATCGGGGGTGGCGGCTACACCTTC.

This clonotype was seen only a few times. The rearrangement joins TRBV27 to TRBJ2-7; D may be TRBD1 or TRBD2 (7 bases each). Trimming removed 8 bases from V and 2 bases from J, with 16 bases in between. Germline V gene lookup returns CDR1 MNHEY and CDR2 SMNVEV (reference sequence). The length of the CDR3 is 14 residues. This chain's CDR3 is CASDFQGGAYEQYF. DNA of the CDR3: TGTGCCAGCGACTTCCAGGGGGGGGCCTACGAGCAGTACTTC.

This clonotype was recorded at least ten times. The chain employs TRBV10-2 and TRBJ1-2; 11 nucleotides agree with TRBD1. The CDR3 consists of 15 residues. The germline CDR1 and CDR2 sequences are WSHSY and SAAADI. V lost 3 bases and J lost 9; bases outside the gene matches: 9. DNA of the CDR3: TGCGCCAGCAGTGACGCGGGGACAGGGGGGCGCCGCTACACCTTC. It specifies CASSDAGTGGRRYTF.

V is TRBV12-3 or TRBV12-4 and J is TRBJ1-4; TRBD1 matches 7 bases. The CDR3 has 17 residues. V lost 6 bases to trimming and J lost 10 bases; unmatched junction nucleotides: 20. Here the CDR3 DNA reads TGTGCCAGCAGCTCGACAGGGTTTTTTGTCGGGAGTGGAAAACTGTTTTTT. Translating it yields CASSSTGFFVGSGKLFF.

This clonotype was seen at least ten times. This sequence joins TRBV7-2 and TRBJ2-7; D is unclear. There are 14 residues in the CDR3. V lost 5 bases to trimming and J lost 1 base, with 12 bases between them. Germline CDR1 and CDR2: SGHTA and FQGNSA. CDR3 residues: CASSPHLRSYEQYV. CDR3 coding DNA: TGTGCCAGCAGCCCCCATTTGAGATCCTACGAGCAGTACGTC.

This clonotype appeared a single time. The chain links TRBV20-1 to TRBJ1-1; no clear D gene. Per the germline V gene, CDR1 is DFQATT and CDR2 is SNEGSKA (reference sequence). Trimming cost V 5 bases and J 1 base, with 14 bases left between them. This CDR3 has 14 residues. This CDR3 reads CSASIRDKNTEAFF. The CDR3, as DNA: TGCAGTGCTTCGATCCGGGATAAGAACACTGAAGCTTTCTTT.

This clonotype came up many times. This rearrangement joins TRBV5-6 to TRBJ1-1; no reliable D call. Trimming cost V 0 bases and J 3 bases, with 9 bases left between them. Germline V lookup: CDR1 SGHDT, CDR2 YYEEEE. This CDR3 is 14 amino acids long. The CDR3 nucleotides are TGTGCCAGCAGCTTGGGACGAATGGACACTGAAGCTTTCTTT. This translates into CASSLGRMDTEAFF.

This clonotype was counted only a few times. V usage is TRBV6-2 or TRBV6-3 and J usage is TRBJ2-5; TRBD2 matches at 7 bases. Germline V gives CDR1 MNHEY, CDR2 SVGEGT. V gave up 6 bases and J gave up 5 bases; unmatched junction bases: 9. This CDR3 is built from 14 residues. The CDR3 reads CASRGGSARETQYF. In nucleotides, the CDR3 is TGTGCCAGCAGGGGAGGGTCAGCCAGGGAGACCCAGTACTTC.

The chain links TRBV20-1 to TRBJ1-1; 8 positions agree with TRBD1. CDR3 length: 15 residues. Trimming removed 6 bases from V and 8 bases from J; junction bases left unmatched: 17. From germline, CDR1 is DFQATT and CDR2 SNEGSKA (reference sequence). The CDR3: CSAADRASGTIEAFF. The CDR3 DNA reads TGCAGTGCCGCGGACAGGGCAAGCGGTACTATCGAAGCTTTCTTT.

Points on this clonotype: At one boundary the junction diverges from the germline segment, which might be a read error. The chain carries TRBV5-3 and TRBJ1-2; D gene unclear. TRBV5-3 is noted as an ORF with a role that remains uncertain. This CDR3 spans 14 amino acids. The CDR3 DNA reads TGTGCCAGCAGCTTTGGGTTGGCTAACTATGGCTACACCTTC. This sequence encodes CASSFGLANYGYTF.

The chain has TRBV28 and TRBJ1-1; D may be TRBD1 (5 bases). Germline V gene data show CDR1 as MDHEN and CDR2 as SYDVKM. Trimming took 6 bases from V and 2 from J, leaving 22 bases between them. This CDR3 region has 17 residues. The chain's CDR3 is CASSLGGTIPSNTEAFF. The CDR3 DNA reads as TGTGCCAGCAGCCTTGGGGGGACGATCCCCTCAAACACTGAAGCTTTCTTT.

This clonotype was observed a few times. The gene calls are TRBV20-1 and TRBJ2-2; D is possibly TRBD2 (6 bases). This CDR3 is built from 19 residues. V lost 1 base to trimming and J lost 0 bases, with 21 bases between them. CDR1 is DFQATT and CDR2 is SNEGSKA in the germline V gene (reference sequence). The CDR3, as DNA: TGCAGTGCTAGAGCGGATGTCACTAGCAATAGCGCGAACACCGGGGAGCTGTTTTTT. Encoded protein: CSARADVTSNSANTGELFF.

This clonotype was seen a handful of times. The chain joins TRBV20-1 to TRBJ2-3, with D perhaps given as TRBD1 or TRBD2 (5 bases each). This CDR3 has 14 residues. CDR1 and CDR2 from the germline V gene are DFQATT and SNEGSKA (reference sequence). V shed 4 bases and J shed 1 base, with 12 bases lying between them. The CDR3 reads CSAKEGLGTDTQYF. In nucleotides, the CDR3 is TGCAGTGCTAAAGAGGGGTTGGGCACAGATACGCAGTATTTT.

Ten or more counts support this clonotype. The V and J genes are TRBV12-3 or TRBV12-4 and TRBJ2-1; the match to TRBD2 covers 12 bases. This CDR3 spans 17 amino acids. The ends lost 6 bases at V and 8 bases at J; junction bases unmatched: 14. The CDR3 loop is CASSSLELAGGLDEQFF. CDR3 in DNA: TGTGCCAGCAGCTCCCTGGAGCTAGCGGGGGGGCTTGATGAGCAGTTCTTC.

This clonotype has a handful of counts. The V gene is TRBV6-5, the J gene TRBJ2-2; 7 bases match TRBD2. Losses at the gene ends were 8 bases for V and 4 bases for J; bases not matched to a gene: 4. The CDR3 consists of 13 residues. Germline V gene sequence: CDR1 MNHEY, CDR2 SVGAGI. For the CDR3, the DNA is TGTGCCAGCTGGGGGAGGGTCACCGGGGAGCTGTTTTTT. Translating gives CASWGRVTGELFF.

As DNA, the CDR3 is TGCGCCAGCAGCCAAGATTTTAGGCTAGCGGGGGGCACAGATACGCAGTATTTT. Protein: CASSQDFRLAGGTDTQYF. The J gene is TRBJ2-3, the V gene TRBV4-1; 10 nucleotides match TRBD2. CDR3 length equals 18 residues. Trimming removed 0 bases from V and 1 base from J; junction bases left unmatched: 7. Germline V lookup: CDR1 MGHRA, CDR2 YSYEKL.

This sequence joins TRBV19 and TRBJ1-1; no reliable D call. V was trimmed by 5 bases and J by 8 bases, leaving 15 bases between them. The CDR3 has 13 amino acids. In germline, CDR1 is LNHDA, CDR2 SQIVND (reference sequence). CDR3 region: CASSFESRTEAFF. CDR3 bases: TGTGCCAGTAGTTTCGAATCTAGGACCGAAGCTTTCTTT. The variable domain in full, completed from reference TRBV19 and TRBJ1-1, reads DGGITQSPKYLFRKEGQNVTLSCEQNLNHDAMYWYRQDPGQGLRLIYYSQIVNDFQKGDIAEGYSVSREKKESFPLTVTSAQKNPTAFYLCASSFESRTEAFFGQGTRLTVV.

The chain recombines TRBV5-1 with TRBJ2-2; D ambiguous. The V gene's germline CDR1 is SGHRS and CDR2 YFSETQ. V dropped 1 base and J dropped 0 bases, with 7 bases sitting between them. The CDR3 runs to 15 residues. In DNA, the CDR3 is TGCGCCAGCAGCTTGTTTGACCCGAACACCGGGGAGCTGTTTTTT. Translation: CASSLFDPNTGELFF.

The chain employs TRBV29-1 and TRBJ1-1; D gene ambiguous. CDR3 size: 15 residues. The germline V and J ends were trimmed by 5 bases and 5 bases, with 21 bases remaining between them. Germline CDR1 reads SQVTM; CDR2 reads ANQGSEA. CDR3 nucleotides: TGCAGCGTTCTTGAACAACGGCAGGTTAAAACTGAAGCTTTCTTT. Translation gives CSVLEQRQVKTEAFF.

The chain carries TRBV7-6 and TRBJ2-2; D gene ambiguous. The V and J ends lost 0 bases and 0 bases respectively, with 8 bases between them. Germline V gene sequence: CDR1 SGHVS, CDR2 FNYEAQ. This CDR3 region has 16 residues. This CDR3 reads CASSLAAATNTGELFF. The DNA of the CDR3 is TGTGCCAGCAGCTTAGCGGCGGCTACGAACACCGGGGAGCTGTTTTTT. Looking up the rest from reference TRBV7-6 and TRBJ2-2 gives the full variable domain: GAGVSQSPRYKVTKRGQDVALRCDPISGHVSLYWYRQALGQGPEFLTYFNYEAQQDKSGLPNDRFSAERPEGSISTLTIQRTEQRDSAMYRCASSLAAATNTGELFFGEGSRLTVL.